The 32 T cell receptor beta chains in this list originate from one sample, sequenced in a study of T-cell reconstitution after alpha-beta-depleted transplantation in children. The authors prepared the TCRbeta library with unique molecular identifiers. TCRdb independently ran MiXCR on the PCR reads; one entry per CDR3 protein. The table shows about 980,000 distinct CDR3 sequences, with around 30% occurring only once. The input for sequencing was PBMCs, mostly from graft donor cells, taken 360 days after TCRalphabeta/CD19-depleted stem cell transplant. The receptors here all came from a boy under three years old who had a stem cell transplant for SCID, so the T cells may come from the graft donor.

This chain's CDR3 is CASSPGQDSNQPQHF. CDR3 coding DNA: TGTGCCAGCAGCCCCGGACAGGATAGCAATCAGCCCCAGCATTTT. J is TRBJ1-5 and V is TRBV7-6, with TRBD1 matching over 7 bases. Looked up from germline, CDR1 is SGHVS and CDR2 is FNYEAQ. V lost 5 bases and J lost 0; bases outside the gene matches: 4. This CDR3 region has 15 residues. Combining the CDR3 with reference TRBV7-6 and TRBJ1-5 gives the whole variable domain GAGVSQSPRYKVTKRGQDVALRCDPISGHVSLYWYRQALGQGPEFLTYFNYEAQQDKSGLPNDRFSAERPEGSISTLTIQRTEQRDSAMYRCASSPGQDSNQPQHFGDGTRLSIL.

The rearrangement joins TRBV5-1 to TRBJ2-5; 8 nucleotides match TRBD2. Trimming took 0 bases from V and 4 from J; bases not matched to a gene: 5. In germline, CDR1 is SGHRS, CDR2 YFSETQ. This CDR3 has 15 amino acids. CDR3 sequence: CASSLEGTSGETQYF. DNA for the CDR3: TGCGCCAGCAGCTTGGAAGGGACTAGTGGAGAGACCCAGTACTTC.

The chain carries TRBV6-2 or TRBV6-3 and TRBJ2-2; 7 nucleotides align to TRBD1. CDR1 MNHEY and CDR2 SVGEGT come from the germline V gene. The CDR3 loop spans 21 amino acids. With V trimmed by 0 bases and J by 3 bases, 19 bases remained unmatched. CDR3 coding DNA: TGTGCCAGCAGTTACTCTTTTGTAGGTTCTCTTGGGACAGCTGACACCGGGGAGCTGTTTTTT. It specifies CASSYSFVGSLGTADTGELFF.

This clonotype was found a few times. The rearrangement links TRBV24-1 to TRBJ2-3, with TRBD1 as a possible D gene (6 bases). Germline V gives CDR1 KGHDR, CDR2 SFDVKD. The CDR3 loop spans 15 amino acids. The V end lost 0 bases, the J end lost 6 bases, and 12 bases lay between the germline ends. CDR3 region: CATSDLRPGEDTQYF. CDR3 coding DNA: TGTGCCACCAGTGATTTGCGGCCAGGGGAGGATACGCAGTATTTT.

This clonotype was recorded a few times. The rearrangement links TRBV3-1 to TRBJ1-4; 8 nucleotides align to TRBD1. Germline values: CDR1 LGHDT, CDR2 YNNKEL (reference sequence). The CDR3 runs 15 residues. The junction had 2 bases not matched to a gene; V was cut back by 0 bases and J by 5 bases. As DNA, the CDR3 is TGTGCCAGCAGCCAAGAGACAGGGGTGAATGAAAAACTGTTTTTT. Protein product: CASSQETGVNEKLFF.

This clonotype has a handful of counts. V usage is TRBV27 and J usage is TRBJ1-5; 7 positions agree with TRBD1. The CDR3 is made up of 15 amino acids. Germline loops: CDR1 MNHEY, CDR2 SMNVEV (reference sequence). Trimming cost V 5 bases and J 0 bases; bases outside gene matches: 4. The CDR3 here is CASSNRGYSNQPQHF. CDR3 DNA: TGTGCCAGCAGTAACAGGGGTTATAGCAATCAGCCCCAGCATTTT.

J is TRBJ1-3 and V is TRBV3-1, with 7 bases that match TRBD1. Germline CDR1 and CDR2: LGHDT and YNNKEL (reference sequence). This CDR3 spans 15 amino acids. V dropped 4 bases and J dropped 6; count of bases not matched to a gene: 9. As DNA, the CDR3 is TGTGCCAGCAGCCGACAGGGAATAAGGGAAAACACCATATATTTT. It yields the protein CASSRQGIRENTIYF.

The count of this clonotype is one. The genes are TRBV9 and TRBJ2-7; possibly TRBD1 for D (6 bases). Germline V gives CDR1 SGDLS, CDR2 YYNGEE. The CDR3 runs 15 residues. V was clipped by 0 bases and J by 3 bases, with 13 bases between them. The CDR3 protein is CASSVEQGPHYEQYF. The CDR3, as DNA: TGTGCCAGCAGCGTAGAACAGGGCCCCCACTACGAGCAGTACTTC.

The chain combines TRBV10-3 with TRBJ1-4, with D maybe TRBD1 (5 bases). CDR3 length: 16 residues. V was trimmed by 2 bases and J by 5 bases, leaving 15 bases between them. Germline V gene data show CDR1 as ENHRY and CDR2 as SYGVKD. The CDR3, as DNA: TGTGCCATCAGTGAGGCTATCGGACGGGGGAATGAAAAACTGTTTTTT. Protein: CAISEAIGRGNEKLFF.

This clonotype was detected only a few times. This chain uses TRBV15 with TRBJ2-4; D not certain. CDR1 is LNHNV and CDR2 is YYDKDF in the germline V gene (reference sequence). The CDR3 totals 16 residues. Between the trimmed V and J ends, which lost 0 bases and 0 bases, there was a span of 9 bases. CDR3 region: CATSREGGVAKNIQYF. The CDR3 DNA reads as TGTGCCACCAGCAGAGAAGGTGGGGTAGCCAAAAACATTCAGTACTTC.

A few counts support this clonotype. The chain recombines TRBV20-1 with TRBJ2-5; D possibly uses TRBD1 or TRBD2 (5 bases each). V was trimmed by 6 bases and J by 2 bases, leaving 13 bases between them. This CDR3 is 13 amino acids long. Germline CDR1 DFQATT, CDR2 SNEGSKA (reference sequence). CDR3 region: CSAERDGQETQYF. The CDR3 DNA follows: TGCAGTGCAGAAAGGGACGGGCAAGAGACCCAGTACTTC.

The CDR3 region has the DNA TGCAGTGCGCCGTGGGGTACTGAAGCTTTCTTT. Translating gives CSAPWGTEAFF. The V call is TRBV20-1, the J call TRBJ1-1; D is unresolved. This CDR3 spans 11 amino acids. The germline CDR1 and CDR2 sequences are DFQATT and SNEGSKA (reference sequence). V lost 6 bases and J 5 bases, leaving 10 bases between the germline ends.

J is TRBJ1-5 and V is TRBV5-1; D remains unclear. Trimming removed 1 base at V and 2 bases at J, with 19 bases between. The CDR3 totals 18 residues. Germline CDR1 SGHRS, CDR2 YFSETQ. The CDR3 here is CASSLNNEGADGNQPQHF. The CDR3 DNA follows: TGCGCCAGCAGCTTGAATAACGAAGGAGCGGATGGCAATCAGCCCCAGCATTTT.

This clonotype has just a few counts. The chain employs TRBV11-1 and TRBJ2-1; 8 nucleotides align to TRBD1. Trimming at V came to 5 bases and at J to 8 bases, leaving 2 bases not matched to a gene. This CDR3 comprises 12 residues. Germline CDR1 and CDR2: SGHAT and FQDESV (reference sequence). In nucleotides, the CDR3 is TGTGCCAGCAGCAAACAGGGGGATGAGCAGTTCTTC. Protein: CASSKQGDEQFF.

In its sample, this clonotype was seen a few times. This chain connects TRBV12-3 or TRBV12-4 to TRBJ1-3; 10 bases agree with TRBD1. V shed 5 bases, J shed 3 bases, and the junction held 7 bases outside the gene matches. The CDR3 consists of 16 residues. The CDR3 coding sequence is TGTGCCAGCAGTACCCGGACAGGGGGTAGTGGAAACACCATATATTTT. Protein: CASSTRTGGSGNTIYF.

The chain carries TRBV4-1 and TRBJ2-1, with a weak D call TRBD1 (5 bases). CDR1 is MGHRA, CDR2 YSYEKL, per germline. The CDR3 spans 17 residues. V lost 0 bases and J lost 6, with 18 bases in between. CDR3 loop: CASSQEGPAFWGNEQFF. CDR3 bases: TGCGCCAGCAGCCAAGAGGGGCCAGCCTTTTGGGGCAATGAGCAGTTCTTC.

This chain joins TRBV28 and TRBJ2-5; D uncertain. V was clipped by 3 bases and J by 2 bases, with 16 bases between them. Germline CDR1 MDHEN, CDR2 SYDVKM. The CDR3 loop spans 16 amino acids. CDR3 sequence reads: CASSFWPLRRQETQYF. CDR3 DNA sequence: TGTGCCAGCAGTTTCTGGCCCCTAAGACGTCAAGAGACCCAGTACTTC.

V and J are TRBV7-6 and TRBJ2-3, with a possible D match to TRBD1 (5 bases). CDR3 size: 15 residues. V shed 1 base and J shed 1 base, with 9 bases lying between them. Germline-derived CDR1 and CDR2 are SGHVS and FNYEAQ. The CDR3 DNA follows: TGTGCCAGCAGCTTAGGGTGGGGCCGCACAGATACGCAGTATTTT. It encodes CASSLGWGRTDTQYF. Full variable domain (outside the CDR3, taken from reference TRBV7-6 and TRBJ2-3): GAGVSQSPRYKVTKRGQDVALRCDPISGHVSLYWYRQALGQGPEFLTYFNYEAQQDKSGLPNDRFSAERPEGSISTLTIQRTEQRDSAMYRCASSLGWGRTDTQYFGPGTRLTVL.

This chain uses TRBV5-1 with TRBJ1-2; D not certain. V gave up 0 bases and J gave up 8 bases, with 14 bases separating them. Germline loops: CDR1 SGHRS, CDR2 YFSETQ. The CDR3 has 14 residues. As DNA, the CDR3 is TGCGCCAGCAGCTTGGAGATAGCTAAGGGAGGCTACACCTTC. This codes for CASSLEIAKGGYTF.

This clonotype has more than one count but fewer than ten. The V gene is TRBV2, the J gene TRBJ2-5, with 7 bases that match TRBD1. With V trimmed by 6 bases and J by 3 bases, 13 bases remained unmatched. The CDR3 has 16 amino acids. In germline, CDR1 is SNHLY, CDR2 FYNNEI. CDR3 nucleotides: TGTGCCAGCAGACTTGTTGGACAGGCGAAAGAAGAGACCCAGTACTTC. This gives the protein CASRLVGQAKEETQYF. The full variable domain, in which reference TRBV2 and TRBJ2-5 provide the parts outside the CDR3, is EPEVTQTPSHQVTQMGQEVILRCVPISNHLYFYWYRQILGQKVEFLVSFYNNEISEKSEIFDDQFSVERPDGSNFTLKIRSTKLEDSAMYFCASRLVGQAKEETQYFGPGTRLLVL.

V and J are TRBV5-8 and TRBJ1-1; D is uncertain. The germline CDR1 and CDR2 sequences are SGHTS and YDEGEE. Trimming removed 5 bases at V and 4 bases at J, with 18 bases between. This CDR3 comprises 15 residues. The DNA of the CDR3 is TGTGCCAGCAGACTCGGTGGAGGCCTCCGCACTGAAGCTTTCTTT. Amino acids: CASRLGGGLRTEAFF.

This clonotype was seen only a few times. This chain joins TRBV5-5 and TRBJ2-7; D uncertain. Germline CDR1 is SGHKS and CDR2 is YYEKEE (reference sequence). The V and J ends lost 1 base and 4 bases respectively, with 15 bases between them. CDR3 length: 15 amino acids. CDR3 amino acids: CASSLRPLGPYEQYF. The CDR3 coding sequence is TGTGCCAGCAGCTTGCGCCCGCTAGGACCTTACGAGCAGTACTTC.

V gene TRBV4-1 combines with J gene TRBJ2-3; D is ambiguous. Looked up from germline, CDR1 is MGHRA and CDR2 is YSYEKL. V lost 2 bases to trimming and J lost 4 bases, with 10 bases between them. The CDR3 totals 14 residues. CDR3 loop: CASSQTRPSDTQYF. In nucleotides, the CDR3 is TGCGCCAGCAGCCAAACACGACCGTCAGATACGCAGTATTTT.

The V gene is TRBV29-1, the J gene TRBJ1-2, with TRBD1 identical over 7 bases. Per germline, CDR1 SQVTM and CDR2 ANQGSEA. Germline trimming cut 5 bases from V and 4 bases from J; bases unmatched to any gene: 7. The CDR3 has 13 amino acids. The CDR3 loop is CSVYDRVGYGYTF. The CDR3 coding sequence is TGCAGCGTTTACGACAGGGTGGGCTATGGCTACACCTTC.

This clonotype has just a few counts. The V gene is TRBV2, the J gene TRBJ2-3; no clear D. The CDR3 runs to 14 residues. CDR1 is SNHLY, CDR2 FYNNEI, per germline. V shed 10 bases and J shed 2 bases, with 16 bases lying between them. CDR3 DNA: TGTGCCAACGTCCCGGCATTATCCACAGATACGCAGTATTTT. As protein: CANVPALSTDTQYF.

V is TRBV25-1 and J is TRBJ1-6; D call uncertain. Germline loops: CDR1 MGHDK, CDR2 SYGVNS. V gave up 5 bases and J gave up 0 bases, with 5 bases separating them. CDR3 length: 14 amino acids. In DNA, the CDR3 is TGTGCCAGCAGTTTGAACTCCTATAATTCACCCCTCCACTTT. It is translated as CASSLNSYNSPLHF.

This clonotype came up many times. The chain uses TRBV9 and TRBJ2-2; D is undetermined. This CDR3 has 13 amino acids. CDR1 SGDLS and CDR2 YYNGEE come from the germline V gene. The V end lost 1 base, the J end lost 6 bases, and 7 bases lay between the germline ends. The CDR3 protein is CASSVTVPGELFF. CDR3 nucleotide sequence: TGTGCCAGCAGCGTAACGGTCCCCGGGGAGCTGTTTTTT.

CDR3 residues: CASRTGRNTEAFF. The CDR3 bases are TGCGCCAGCAGGACAGGGAGAAACACTGAAGCTTTCTTT. The J gene is TRBJ1-1, the V gene TRBV5-1, with 7 bases identical to TRBD1. There are 13 residues in the CDR3. Germline trimming cut 5 bases from V and 2 bases from J; bases unmatched to any gene: 3. Germline CDR1 SGHRS, CDR2 YFSETQ.

This chain uses TRBV5-1 with TRBJ2-1; perhaps TRBD1 as D (6 bases). V shed 0 bases and J shed 6 bases, with 16 bases lying between them. The CDR3 contains 16 residues. Germline-derived CDR1 and CDR2 are SGHRS and YFSETQ. For the CDR3, the DNA is TGCGCCAGCAGCTTGGCCTGGGGCAGGGGTGGCAATGAGCAGTTCTTC. Protein sequence: CASSLAWGRGGNEQFF.

This clonotype was seen a few times. This chain joins TRBV9 and TRBJ2-3; TRBD2 might be the D (6 bases). This CDR3 has 13 amino acids. V lost 0 bases and J 11 bases, leaving 13 bases between the germline ends. Germline V CDR1 and CDR2: SGDLS, YYNGEE. The DNA for the CDR3 is TGTGCCAGCAGCGTAGGATCATGGGGGGAGCAGTATTTT. Amino acids: CASSVGSWGEQYF.

This clonotype showed up many times. The V call is TRBV5-4, the J call TRBJ2-1; D uncertain. V was pared by 3 bases and J by 4 bases, with 5 bases between. Per the germline V gene, CDR1 is SGHNT and CDR2 is YYREEE (reference sequence). This CDR3 region has 12 residues. CDR3 protein: CASSSFYNEQFF. CDR3 nucleotides: TGTGCCAGCAGCTCCTTTTACAATGAGCAGTTCTTC.

The chain recombines TRBV20-1 with TRBJ2-5; 8 bases agree with TRBD1. The V gene end was trimmed by 2 bases and the J gene end by 4 bases; junction bases not matched to a gene: 3. Germline CDR1 reads DFQATT; CDR2 reads SNEGSKA (reference sequence). The CDR3 spans 13 residues. CDR3 amino acids: CSARRTGRETQYF. CDR3 nucleotide sequence: TGCAGTGCTAGACGGACAGGGCGAGAGACCCAGTACTTC.